The clone carrying this T cell receptor (beta chain) has a handful of counts. The CDR3 runs 16 residues. Looked up from germline, CDR1 is SQVTM and CDR2 is ANQGSEA. Trimming removed 6 bases from V and 4 bases from J; junction bases left unmatched: 15. This entry is derived from a study of blood T cells in healthy people across ages. Study-wide context: With template switching, about one barcoded beta molecule was captured per two T cells.

The draw of peripheral blood yielded around 10 milliliters from each donor. A J-beta primer mix and a sample-barcoded 5' primer were used in a second PCR of roughly 6 to 11 cycles. MiXCR, run by TCRdb on the 5' RACE reads, gives a single entry per CDR3 protein. In the table there are about 780,000 distinct CDR3 sequences, roughly 26% of which are singletons. The same specimen was also included in a second study, on T cells of mothers and their children. According to that study: Unrelated pairs and related pairs have their TCR recombination output shaped similarly by thymic selection.

This chain links TRBV29-1 with TRBJ2-1; 7 bases align to TRBD1. This TCR was recovered from a boy aged 5-17 years in good health. The sample was blood. The CDR3 sequence is CSVGTATGTVYNEQFF. DNA of the CDR3: TGCAGCGTCGGAACGGCAACCGGGACAGTGTACAATGAGCAGTTCTTC.